This TCR beta chain was sequenced in a study of blood T cell repertoires in COVID-19. The wider study: The samples span acute and convalescent COVID-19 from the United States, Italy and Spain. PBMCs, B-cell-depleted T cells, or T cells provided the cDNA or gDNA that made up the material.

J lost 4 bases, V lost 3 bases, and 10 bases had no gene match. The CDR3 is 16 amino acids. The germline V gene encodes CDR1 LGHNA and CDR2 YNFKEQ. In the source study's methods: The assay estimated nucleated cells by amplifying reference gene primers. Profiling relied on immunoSEQ multiplex PCR, and the TCRdb table lists in-frame clones only, not all of them. The D gene and trimming were derived from the DNA, and the V and J assignments and clone size from that table. This sample has around 80,000 clones, with over 65% found just once. This clonotype originated in a man in his fifties or sixties with active or convalescent COVID-19. The chain uses TRBV4-2 and TRBJ2-5; 8 bases are shared with TRBD2. The sequencing input was peripheral blood. CDR3 in DNA: TGTGCCAGCAGCCACAGACCGGGGGGGGAAGGAGAGACCCAGTACTTC. This sequence encodes CASSHRPGGEGETQYF.